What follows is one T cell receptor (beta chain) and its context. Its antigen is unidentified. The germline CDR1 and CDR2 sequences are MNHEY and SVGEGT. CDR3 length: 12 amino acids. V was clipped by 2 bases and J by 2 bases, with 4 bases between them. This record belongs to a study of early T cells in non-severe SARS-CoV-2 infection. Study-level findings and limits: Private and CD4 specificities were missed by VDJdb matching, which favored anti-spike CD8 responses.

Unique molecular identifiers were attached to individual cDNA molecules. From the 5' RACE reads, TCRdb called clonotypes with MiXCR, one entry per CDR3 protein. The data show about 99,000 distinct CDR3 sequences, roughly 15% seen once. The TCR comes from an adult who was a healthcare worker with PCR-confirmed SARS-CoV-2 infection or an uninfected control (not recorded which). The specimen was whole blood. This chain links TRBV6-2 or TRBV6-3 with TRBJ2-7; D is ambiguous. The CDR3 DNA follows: TGTGCCAGCAGTTACCCCACCTACGAGCAGTACTTC. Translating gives CASSYPTYEQYF.